This is a list of T cell receptor beta chains from one sample in a study of Ad26.COV2.S vaccination and SARS-CoV-2 variants. Measured with immunoSEQ multiplex PCR; TCRdb has only the in-frame clones, and not every one. This sample has some 500,000 clones, with 80% to 90% found just once. The sample here was peripheral blood, taken in a trial of Ad26.COV2.S vaccine versus placebo. The source of these receptors is a person aged 18-60 years who received the Ad26.COV2.S COVID-19 vaccine or a placebo. The CDR3 runs from the conserved cysteine through the conserved F or W. The D gene is left open where the match is weak. Size is stated for part of the rows, as once, few or many counts, or as a class when the clone is expanded.

V	size	D	J	CDR3	DNA
TRBV27	NA	NA	TRBJ2-2	CASSLPAPTGELFF	TGTGCCAGCAGTTTACCAGCCCCCACCGGGGAGCTGTTTTTT
TRBV11-2	NA	NA	TRBJ2-6	CASSLGWSGANVLTF	TGTGCCAGCAGCTTAGGTTGGAGTGGGGCCAACGTCCTGACTTTC
TRBV5-6	NA	TRBD1	TRBJ1-2	CASSSKPGQGFGYTF	TGTGCCAGCAGCTCAAAACCGGGACAGGGCTTCGGCTACACCTTC
TRBV6-5	few	TRBD1	TRBJ1-3	CASSPGTASGNTIYF	TGTGCCAGCAGTCCCGGGACAGCCTCTGGAAACACCATATATTTT
TRBV5-1	NA	NA	TRBJ1-6	CASSPGQINSPLHF	TGCGCCAGCAGTCCCGGACAGATTAATTCACCCCTCCACTTT
TRBV4-1	NA	NA	TRBJ1-6	CASSQEAPQPYNSPLHF	TGCGCCAGCAGCCAAGAAGCGCCCCAGCCATATAATTCACCCCTCCACTTT
TRBV7-2	NA	NA	TRBJ2-3	CASSLRLGAGFTDTQYF	TGTGCCAGCAGCCTCCGTTTGGGCGCGGGGTTCACAGATACGCAGTATTTT
TRBV5-6	NA	NA	TRBJ1-1	CASSLNSGKWDLGAEAFF	TGTGCCAGCAGCTTGAATTCAGGGAAATGGGATTTGGGGGCTGAAGCTTTCTTT
TRBV6-5	once	TRBD1	TRBJ1-1	CASTPPGQGAEAFF	TGTGCCAGCACTCCTCCCGGACAGGGGGCTGAAGCTTTCTTT
TRBV4-1	once	NA	TRBJ1-1	CASSLKTGYLNTEAFF	TGCGCCAGCAGCCTAAAAACGGGTTATTTGAACACTGAAGCTTTCTTT
TRBV7-2	once	NA	TRBJ2-5	CASSSRGPQETQYF	TGTGCCAGCAGCTCCCGAGGGCCCCAAGAGACCCAGTACTTC
TRBV6-5	few	NA	TRBJ1-2	CASSYGRINYGYTF	TGTGCCAGCAGTTACGGCAGGATCAACTATGGCTACACCTTC
TRBV4-3	few	NA	TRBJ1-5	CASSTRAFSNQPQHF	TGCGCCAGCAGCACCCGGGCCTTTAGCAATCAGCCCCAGCATTTT
TRBV4-3	NA	NA	TRBJ1-3	CASSQGLLSGNTIYF	TGCGCCAGCAGCCAAGGACTTCTCTCTGGAAACACCATATATTTT
TRBV14	NA	NA	TRBJ1-4	CASSQGWGATNEKLFF	TGTGCCAGCAGCCAAGGGTGGGGTGCAACTAATGAAAAACTGTTTTTT
TRBV4-2	NA	TRBD1	TRBJ1-2	CASSRGQGNYYTF	TGTGCCAGCAGCAGGGGACAGGGAAACTACTACACCTTC
TRBV12-3/TRBV12-4	NA	NA	TRBJ2-2	CASTWGGELFF	TGTGCCAGCACCTGGGGCGGGGAGCTGTTTTTT
TRBV5-1	NA	NA	TRBJ2-1	CASSRDTRSYNEQFF	TGCGCCAGCAGCCGGGACACCCGCTCCTACAATGAGCAGTTCTTC
TRBV29-1	NA	TRBD2	TRBJ2-1	CSVEGVSSGKHEQFF	TGCAGCGTTGAAGGGGTGTCTAGCGGGAAGCATGAGCAGTTCTTC
TRBV28	NA	TRBD1	TRBJ2-5	CASPPGRQGARETQYF	TGTGCCAGTCCCCCCGGGAGACAGGGGGCTAGGGAGACCCAGTACTTC
TRBV4-3	NA	NA	TRBJ1-1	CASSQVLNTEAFF	TGCGCCAGCAGCCAAGTATTGAACACTGAAGCTTTCTTT
TRBV7-2	NA	NA	TRBJ2-7	CASSLYSLYEQYF	TGTGCCAGCAGCTTATACAGTCTCTACGAGCAGTACTTC
TRBV5-1	NA	NA	TRBJ2-3	CASSLGQVATDTQYF	TGCGCCAGCAGCTTGGGACAGGTGGCGACAGATACGCAGTATTTT
TRBV7-3	few	NA	TRBJ1-6	CASSETGPLGSPLHF	TGTGCCAGCAGCGAAACAGGACCCCTCGGGTCACCCCTCCACTTT
TRBV4-1	NA	NA	TRBJ2-2	CASSRSGTGELFF	TGCGCCAGCAGCCGCTCGGGGACCGGGGAGCTGTTTTTT
TRBV19	NA	NA	TRBJ2-1	CASSRRGSSSYNEQFF	TGTGCCAGTAGCCGACGGGGCTCGAGCTCCTACAATGAGCAGTTCTTC
TRBV11-3	NA	TRBD2	TRBJ2-1	CASSLGSTSGDDNEQFF	TGTGCCAGCAGCTTAGGGAGCACTAGCGGGGACGACAATGAGCAGTTCTTC
TRBV27	NA	NA	TRBJ2-1	CASSFTGANNEQFF	TGTGCCAGCAGTTTTACCGGGGCTAACAATGAGCAGTTCTTC
TRBV24-1	NA	NA	TRBJ1-2	CATSDDHLCYTF	TGTGCCACCAGTGACGATCACCTTTGCTACACCTTC
TRBV7-9	NA	TRBD1	TRBJ1-4	CASSLVDRVPGGEKLFF	TGTGCCAGCAGCTTAGTGGACAGGGTTCCTGGCGGCGAAAAACTGTTTTTT
TRBV6-1	once	TRBD1	TRBJ2-7	CASSEMGQTYEQYF	TGTGCCAGCAGTGAAATGGGACAGACCTACGAGCAGTACTTC
TRBV7-9	NA	NA	TRBJ2-3	CASSFQAADTQYF	TGTGCCAGCAGCTTTCAAGCTGCAGATACGCAGTATTTT
TRBV5-4	few	NA	TRBJ1-6	CASSLVGETDRLHF	TGTGCCAGCAGCTTGGTTGGGGAGACGGATCGCCTCCACTTT
TRBV19	once	NA	TRBJ1-1	CASSEGRVEAFF	TGTGCCAGTAGTGAGGGGCGGGTTGAAGCTTTCTTT
TRBV4-2	NA	NA	TRBJ2-2	CASSQDTGVTGELFF	TGTGCCAGCAGCCAAGATACAGGAGTTACCGGGGAGCTGTTTTTT
TRBV7-2	NA	NA	TRBJ1-5	CASSWAGIAGNQPQHF	TGTGCCAGCAGTTGGGCAGGGATAGCAGGAAATCAGCCCCAGCATTTT
TRBV29-1	NA	TRBD1	TRBJ2-3	CSETGGADTQYF	TGCAGCGAAACAGGGGGCGCAGATACGCAGTATTTT
TRBV7-9	NA	NA	TRBJ1-2	CASRASGDPGISGYTF	TGTGCCAGCAGGGCCTCTGGGGACCCGGGAATCAGTGGCTACACCTTC
TRBV6-1	NA	NA	TRBJ2-3	CASSELAGFTDTQYF	TGTGCCAGCAGTGAACTCGCGGGGTTCACAGATACGCAGTATTTT
TRBV6-5	NA	NA	TRBJ2-5	CASARVGETQYF	TGTGCCAGCGCCCGGGTGGGGGAGACCCAGTACTTC
TRBV11-2	few	TRBD1	TRBJ2-5	CASSFHRGETQYF	TGTGCCAGCAGCTTTCACAGGGGGGAGACCCAGTACTTC
TRBV5-1	NA	NA	TRBJ2-3	CASSYRVGGTDTQYF	TGCGCCAGCAGCTACAGGGTTGGCGGCACAGATACGCAGTATTTT